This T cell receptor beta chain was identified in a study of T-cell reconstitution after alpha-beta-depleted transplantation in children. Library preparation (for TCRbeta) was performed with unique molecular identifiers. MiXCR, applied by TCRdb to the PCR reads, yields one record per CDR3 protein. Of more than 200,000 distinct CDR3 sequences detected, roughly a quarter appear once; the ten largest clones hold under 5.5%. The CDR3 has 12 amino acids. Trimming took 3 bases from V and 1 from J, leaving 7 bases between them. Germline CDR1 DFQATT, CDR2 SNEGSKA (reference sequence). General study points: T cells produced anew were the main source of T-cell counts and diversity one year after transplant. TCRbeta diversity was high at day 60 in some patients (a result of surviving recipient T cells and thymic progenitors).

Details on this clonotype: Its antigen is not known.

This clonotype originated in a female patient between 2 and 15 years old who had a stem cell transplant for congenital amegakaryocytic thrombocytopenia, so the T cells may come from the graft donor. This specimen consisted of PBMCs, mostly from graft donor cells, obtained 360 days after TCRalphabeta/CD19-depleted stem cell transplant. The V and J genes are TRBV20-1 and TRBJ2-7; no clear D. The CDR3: CSASGYSYEQYF. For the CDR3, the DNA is TGCAGTGCTAGTGGATATTCCTACGAGCAGTACTTC.